Below, 13 T cell receptor beta chains from the same sample are listed, as sequenced in a study of blood T cell repertoires in COVID-19. TCRdb's copy holds only in-frame clones and misses some; the assay was immunoSEQ multiplex PCR. The data hold roughly 220,000 clones, with approximately 86% observed a single time. Sequenced: PBMCs or T cells enriched from blood (not recorded which). These receptors were taken from a woman in her 50s with acute COVID-19.

The chain combines TRBV19 with TRBJ2-3, with D hard to call. CDR1 and CDR2 from the germline V gene are LNHDA and SQIVND (reference sequence). CDR3 size: 14 residues. Trimming left V 4 bases short and J 1 base short, with 9 bases between. The CDR3 DNA reads as TGTGCCAGTAGTACAGGTTATGGCACAGATACGCAGTATTTT. This codes for CASSTGYGTDTQYF.

The chain combines TRBV7-9 with TRBJ1-4, with D maybe TRBD1 (6 bases). V was clipped by 5 bases and J by 8 bases, with 9 bases between them. The CDR3 covers 12 residues. The V gene's germline CDR1 is SEHNR and CDR2 FQNEAQ (reference sequence). This chain's CDR3 is CASSRQEEKLFF. CDR3 nucleotides: TGTGCCAGCAGCCGACAGGAAGAAAAACTGTTTTTT.

The chain combines TRBV6-2 or TRBV6-3 with TRBJ2-7; the D is unclear. The CDR3 consists of 15 residues. Between the trimmed V and J ends, which lost 6 bases and 4 bases, there was a span of 19 bases. Germline V lookup: CDR1 MNHEY, CDR2 SVGEGT. Written as DNA, the CDR3 is TGTGCCAGCAGCCCGACTCTCACCAGAATATACGAGCAGTACTTC. It specifies CASSPTLTRIYEQYF.

The gene calls are TRBV2 and TRBJ2-3, with unresolved D. Between the trimmed V and J ends, which lost 10 bases and 0 bases, there was a span of 14 bases. This CDR3 region has 14 residues. Germline V lookup: CDR1 SNHLY, CDR2 FYNNEI. The CDR3 spells CAIPNQFSTDTQYF. The CDR3 DNA reads TGTGCCATCCCGAACCAGTTTAGCACAGATACGCAGTATTTT. Full variable domain (remainder filled in from reference TRBV2 and TRBJ2-3): EPEVTQTPSHQVTQMGQEVILRCVPISNHLYFYWYRQILGQKVEFLVSFYNNEISEKSEIFDDQFSVERPDGSNFTLKIRSTKLEDSAMYFCAIPNQFSTDTQYFGPGTRLTVL.

The rearrangement links TRBV28 to TRBJ1-1; D call uncertain. Trimming took off 5 bases at V and 4 bases at J, with 11 bases between the two ends. Germline V lookup: CDR1 MDHEN, CDR2 SYDVKM. The CDR3 covers 13 residues. The CDR3 is CASSLVRSTEAFF. Here the CDR3 DNA reads TGTGCCAGCAGTCTTGTAAGGAGCACTGAAGCTTTCTTT.

As DNA, the CDR3 is TGTGCCTGGTCACGGACTAGCGGCACAGATACGCAGTATTTT. It translates to CAWSRTSGTDTQYF. The chain links TRBV30 to TRBJ2-3; 9 bases map to TRBD2. This CDR3 region has 14 residues. V trimming: 5 bases; J trimming: 1 base; junction bases outside the gene matches: 4. Germline-derived CDR1 and CDR2 are GTSNPN and SVGIG (reference sequence).

The J gene is TRBJ1-2, the V gene TRBV19; maybe TRBD1 (6 bases). In germline, CDR1 is LNHDA, CDR2 SQIVND (reference sequence). The CDR3 length is 13 residues. Trimming took off 7 bases at V and 0 bases at J, with 9 bases between the two ends. The CDR3, as DNA: TGTGCCAGTATTGGACAGACTAACTATGGCTACACCTTC. Translated, it gives CASIGQTNYGYTF.

V and J are TRBV7-6 and TRBJ2-3, with 7 nucleotides matching TRBD1. V shed 5 bases and J 0 bases; nucleotides not matched to a gene: 11. The length of the CDR3 is 17 residues. Germline values: CDR1 SGHVS, CDR2 FNYEAQ. The CDR3 is CASSRFDRATSTDTQYF. As DNA, the CDR3 is TGTGCCAGCAGCCGATTCGACAGGGCCACTAGCACAGATACGCAGTATTTT.

The chain employs TRBV7-9 and TRBJ1-1; the D gene is possibly TRBD1 (6 bases). The germline V gene has CDR1 SEHNR and CDR2 FQNEAQ (reference sequence). The CDR3 sequence is 15 residues long. The V end was cut by 1 base, the J end by 4 bases, with 13 bases between. The CDR3 loop reads CASSLVGQPGTEAFF. The CDR3 region has the DNA TGTGCCAGCAGCTTAGTAGGACAGCCTGGCACTGAAGCTTTCTTT.

This clone was seen more than once but under ten times. CDR3 DNA sequence: TGTGCCTGGAGTAAACTGGCAGGGTCGGGTAATGGCTACACCTTC. Translation: CAWSKLAGSGNGYTF. V is TRBV30 and J is TRBJ1-2; the D gene is possibly TRBD1 (5 bases). Germline V lookup: CDR1 GTSNPN, CDR2 SVGIG (reference sequence). The CDR3 spans 15 residues. Trimming removed 2 bases at V and 6 bases at J, with 19 bases between.

The genes are TRBV28 and TRBJ2-2, with D tentatively TRBD1 (5 bases). Germline V gene data show CDR1 as MDHEN and CDR2 as SYDVKM. This CDR3 spans 13 amino acids. V was shortened by 2 bases and J by 7 bases, with 8 bases between the two germline ends. CDR3 region: CASSLQGVGELFF. CDR3 coding DNA: TGTGCCAGCAGTTTACAGGGTGTCGGGGAGCTGTTTTTT. Supplemented by reference TRBV28 and TRBJ2-2, the full variable domain reads DVKVTQSSRYLVKRTGEKVFLECVQDMDHENMFWYRQDPGLGLRLIYFSYDVKMKEKGDIPEGYSVSREKKERFSLILESASTNQTSMYLCASSLQGVGELFFGEGSRLTVL.

The rearrangement links TRBV9 to TRBJ1-4, with 8 bases aligning to TRBD1. Germline CDR1 is SGDLS and CDR2 is YYNGEE. V was clipped by 1 base and J by 5 bases; unmatched bases: 1. CDR3 length: 14 amino acids. The DNA of the CDR3 is TGTGCCAGCAGCGTAACAGGGGGGAATGAAAAACTGTTTTTT. Protein sequence: CASSVTGGNEKLFF.

This chain links TRBV15 with TRBJ2-5; no reliable D call. The CDR3 has 13 residues. Per germline, CDR1 LNHNV and CDR2 YYDKDF (reference sequence). V lost 1 base to trimming and J lost 3 bases, with 6 bases between them. Here the CDR3 DNA reads TGTGCCACCAGCAGAGTACTGGAAGAGACCCAGTACTTC. Amino acid sequence: CATSRVLEETQYF.